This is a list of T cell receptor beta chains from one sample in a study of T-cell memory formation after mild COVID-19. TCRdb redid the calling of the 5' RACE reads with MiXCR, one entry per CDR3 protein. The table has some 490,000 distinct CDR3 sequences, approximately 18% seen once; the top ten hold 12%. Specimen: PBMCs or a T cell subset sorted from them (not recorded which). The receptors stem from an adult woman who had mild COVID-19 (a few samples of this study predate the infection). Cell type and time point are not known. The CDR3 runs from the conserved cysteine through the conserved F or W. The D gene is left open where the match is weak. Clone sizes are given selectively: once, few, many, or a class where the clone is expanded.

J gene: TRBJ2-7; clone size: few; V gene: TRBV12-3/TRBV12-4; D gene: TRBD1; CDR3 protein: CASSLGQGRVEQYF; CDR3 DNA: TGTGCCAGCAGTTTAGGACAGGGGAGAGTCGAGCAGTACTTC
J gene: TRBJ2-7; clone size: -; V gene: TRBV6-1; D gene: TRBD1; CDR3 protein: CASSDPQGDYEQYF; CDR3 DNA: TGTGCCAGCAGTGATCCTCAGGGGGACTACGAGCAGTACTTC
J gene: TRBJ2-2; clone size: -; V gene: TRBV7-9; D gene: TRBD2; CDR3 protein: CASSRSGVSPGELFF; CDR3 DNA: TGTGCCAGCAGCCGGAGCGGGGTGTCACCCGGGGAGCTGTTTTTT
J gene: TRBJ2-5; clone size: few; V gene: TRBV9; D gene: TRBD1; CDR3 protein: CASSDGDRGKTQYF; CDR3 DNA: TGTGCCAGCAGCGATGGAGACAGGGGAAAGACCCAGTACTTC
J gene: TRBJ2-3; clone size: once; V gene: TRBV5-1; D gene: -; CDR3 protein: CASRHTDTQYF; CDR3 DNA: TGCGCCAGCAGACACACAGATACGCAGTATTTT
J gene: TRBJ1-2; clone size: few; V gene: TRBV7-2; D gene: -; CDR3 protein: CASSGRTLSGYTF; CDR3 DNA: TGTGCCAGCAGCGGGCGGACCCTTAGTGGCTACACCTTC
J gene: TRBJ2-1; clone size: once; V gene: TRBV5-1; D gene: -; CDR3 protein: CASRGVAGSHNEQFF; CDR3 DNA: TGCGCCAGCAGGGGAGTGGCAGGGTCCCACAATGAGCAGTTCTTC
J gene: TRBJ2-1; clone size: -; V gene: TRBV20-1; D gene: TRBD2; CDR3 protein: CSARITSEGSSYNEQFF; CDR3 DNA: TGCAGTGCTAGAATTACTAGCGAGGGGAGCTCCTACAATGAGCAGTTCTTC
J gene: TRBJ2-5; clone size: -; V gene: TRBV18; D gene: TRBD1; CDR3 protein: CASSSDRGYQETQYF; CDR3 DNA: TGTGCCAGCTCATCCGACAGGGGGTACCAAGAGACCCAGTACTTC
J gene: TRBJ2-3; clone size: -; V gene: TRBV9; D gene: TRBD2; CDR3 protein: CASSSGGWATDTQYF; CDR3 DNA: TGTGCCAGCAGCTCCGGGGGGTGGGCCACAGATACGCAGTATTTT
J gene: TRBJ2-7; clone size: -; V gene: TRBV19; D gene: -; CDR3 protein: CASSISLDSYEQYF; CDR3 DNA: TGTGCCAGTAGTATTTCCCTAGACTCCTACGAGCAGTACTTC
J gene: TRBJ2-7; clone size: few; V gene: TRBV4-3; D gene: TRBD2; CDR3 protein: CASSPGTSRVHEQYF; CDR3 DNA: TGCGCCAGCAGCCCCGGGACTAGCAGGGTCCACGAGCAGTACTTC
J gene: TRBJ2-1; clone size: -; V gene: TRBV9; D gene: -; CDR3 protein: CASSVDGDYNEQFF; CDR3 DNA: TGTGCCAGCAGCGTAGACGGGGACTACAATGAGCAGTTCTTC
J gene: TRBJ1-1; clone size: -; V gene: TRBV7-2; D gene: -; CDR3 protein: CASSPQALNTEAFF; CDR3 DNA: TGTGCCAGCAGCCCGCAGGCCCTGAACACTGAAGCTTTCTTT
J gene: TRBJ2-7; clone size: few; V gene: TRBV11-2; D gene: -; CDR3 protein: CASSRAQGPLWYEQYF; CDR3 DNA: TGTGCCAGCTCTAGGGCGCAAGGTCCGTTGTGGTACGAGCAGTACTTC
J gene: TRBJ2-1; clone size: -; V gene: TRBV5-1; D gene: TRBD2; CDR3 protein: CASSLASGGLYNEQFF; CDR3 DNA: TGCGCCAGCAGCTTGGCTAGCGGGGGGCTATACAATGAGCAGTTCTTC
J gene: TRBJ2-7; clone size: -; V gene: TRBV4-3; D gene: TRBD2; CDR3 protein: CASSQDPAGLSEQYF; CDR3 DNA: TGCGCCAGCAGCCAAGATCCAGCGGGACTAAGTGAGCAGTACTTC
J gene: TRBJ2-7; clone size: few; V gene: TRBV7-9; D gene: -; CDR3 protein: CASSLVAGDANEQYF; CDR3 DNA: TGTGCCAGCAGCTTAGTGGCAGGGGACGCCAACGAGCAGTACTTC
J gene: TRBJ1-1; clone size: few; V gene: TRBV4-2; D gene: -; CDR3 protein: CASSQETGRNTEAFF; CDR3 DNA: TGTGCCAGCAGCCAGGAAACAGGGAGGAACACTGAAGCTTTCTTT
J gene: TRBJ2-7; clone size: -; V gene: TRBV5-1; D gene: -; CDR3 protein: CASSNPGRLPYEQYF; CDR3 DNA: TGCGCCAGCAGCAACCCGGGGAGGCTACCCTACGAGCAGTACTTC
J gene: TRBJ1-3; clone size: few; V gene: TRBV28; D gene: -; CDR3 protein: CASRRTGNSGNTIYF; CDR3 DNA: TGTGCCAGCAGACGAACAGGGAACTCTGGAAACACCATATATTTT
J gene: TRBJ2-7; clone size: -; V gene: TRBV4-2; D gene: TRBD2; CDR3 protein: CASSQAGPGTSGESYEQYF; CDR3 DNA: TGTGCCAGCAGCCAAGCGGGCCCCGGGACTAGCGGTGAGTCCTACGAGCAGTACTTC
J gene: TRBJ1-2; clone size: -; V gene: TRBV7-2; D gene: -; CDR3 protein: CASSLPGTSGRVGGYTF; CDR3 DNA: TGTGCCAGCAGCTTACCAGGAACGAGTGGCAGGGTTGGCGGCTACACCTTC